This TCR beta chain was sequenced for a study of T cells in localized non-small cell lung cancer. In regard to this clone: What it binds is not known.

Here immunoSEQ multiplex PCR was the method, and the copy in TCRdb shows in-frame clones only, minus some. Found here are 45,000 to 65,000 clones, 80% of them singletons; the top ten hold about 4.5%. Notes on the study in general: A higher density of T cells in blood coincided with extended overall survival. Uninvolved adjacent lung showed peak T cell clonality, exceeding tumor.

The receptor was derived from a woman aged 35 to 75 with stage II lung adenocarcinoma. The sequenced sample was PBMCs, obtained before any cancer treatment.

The CDR3 loop is CASSFDSLNEQFF. The CDR3 DNA reads TGTGCCAGCAGCTTTGACAGCCTTAATGAGCAGTTCTTC. The chain uses TRBV7-9 and TRBJ2-1, with D possibly matching TRBD1 (5 bases). The V and J ends lost 3 bases and 7 bases respectively, with 10 bases between them. Per the germline V gene, CDR1 is SEHNR and CDR2 is FQNEAQ (reference sequence). CDR3 length equals 13 residues.